Included here is one TCR beta chain sequence, with context. The antigen is not known. The CDR3 has 15 amino acids. V lost 4 bases to trimming and J lost 5 bases, with 18 bases between them. From germline, CDR1 is MGHRA and CDR2 YSYEKL. This sample is part of a study of CD8 T cells in ankylosing spondylitis. The study's findings and limits: Disease-linked clones reportedly showed significant enrichment in matched ankylosing spondylitis synovial fluid. Prior work had noted some motif variants in reactive arthritis blood and synovial fluid. Within peripheral blood, clones linked to disease were CD8+ and relatively rare.

Each TCR beta library was made by quantitative 5'-RACE that incorporated molecular barcodes. MiXCR, run by TCRdb on the 5' RACE reads, gives a single entry per CDR3 protein. The table includes a few hundred thousand distinct CDR3 sequences, 18% detected once. The clonotype comes from a male donor with ankylosing spondylitis or in good health (not recorded which). Material: blood, either unsorted or a sorted T cell fraction (not recorded which). The gene calls are TRBV4-1 and TRBJ2-7, with D possibly being TRBD1 (5 bases). CDR3 loop: CASSPQNRPPNEQYF. The CDR3 DNA is TGCGCCAGCAGCCCACAGAACAGGCCCCCCAACGAGCAGTACTTC.